The source of this T cell receptor (beta chain) is a study of metastatic and nonmetastatic thyroid tumors. Study-wide context: Repertoire comparisons spanned blood and tumor or nodule tissue from malignant and benign thyroid patients. Findings of the study overall: As reported, TCR beta diversity in blood and tumor was significantly higher in malignant thyroid tumors than in benign nodules.

Thyroid surgery was performed in patients who had received no treatment beforehand. Authors' data handling: A classifier for distant metastasis in papillary thyroid cancer was constructed using CDR3 differences observed across clinicopathological groups. TCRdb re-called the PCR reads with MiXCR. TCRdb, not the original authors, processed these V and J calls. The sample yields roughly 58,000 clones, less than 5% seen once. CDR1 and CDR2 (germline): MDHEN, SYDVKM. This CDR3 is 15 amino acids long. Trimming took 5 bases from V and 2 from J; bases not matched to a gene: 9. This clone has a handful of counts. Its antigen is still unknown. The conserved phenylalanine or tryptophan is not found at the CDR3 terminus, so this likely reflects a read error.

The rearrangement links TRBV28 to TRBJ2-7, with TRBD2 identical over 7 bases. This clonotype originated in a female donor with papillary thyroid cancer or a benign thyroid nodule (not recorded which). Some clones in this sample may be carry-over from other donors' samples. The sample was blood. The CDR3 spells CASSTPGGMAYEQYL. CDR3 nucleotide sequence: TGTGCCAGCAGTACCCCCGGGGGGATGGCCTACGAGCAGTACTTA.